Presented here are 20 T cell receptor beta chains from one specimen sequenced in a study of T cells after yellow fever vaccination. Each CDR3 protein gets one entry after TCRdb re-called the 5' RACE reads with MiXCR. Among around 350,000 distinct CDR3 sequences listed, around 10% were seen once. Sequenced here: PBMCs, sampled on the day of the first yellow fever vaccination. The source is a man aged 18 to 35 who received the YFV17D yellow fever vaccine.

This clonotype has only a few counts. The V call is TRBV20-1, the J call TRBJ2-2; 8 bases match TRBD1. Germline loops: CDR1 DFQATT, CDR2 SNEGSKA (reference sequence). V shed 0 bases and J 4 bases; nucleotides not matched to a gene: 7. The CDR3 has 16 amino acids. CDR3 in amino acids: CSARDLRTGSTGELFF. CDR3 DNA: TGCAGTGCTAGAGATCTCCGGACAGGGAGCACCGGGGAGCTGTTTTTT.

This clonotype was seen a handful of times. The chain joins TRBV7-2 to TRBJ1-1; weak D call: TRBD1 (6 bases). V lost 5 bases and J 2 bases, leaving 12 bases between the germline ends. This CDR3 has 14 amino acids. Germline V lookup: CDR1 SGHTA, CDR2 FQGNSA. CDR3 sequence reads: CASSGKGGNTEAFF. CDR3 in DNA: TGTGCCAGCAGCGGAAAGGGGGGTAACACTGAAGCTTTCTTT.

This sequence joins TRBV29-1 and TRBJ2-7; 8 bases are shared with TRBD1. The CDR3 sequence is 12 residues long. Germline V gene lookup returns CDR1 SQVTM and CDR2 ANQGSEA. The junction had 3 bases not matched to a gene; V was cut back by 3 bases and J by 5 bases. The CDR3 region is CSVDDRGDEQYF. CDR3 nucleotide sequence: TGCAGCGTTGACGACAGGGGCGACGAGCAGTACTTC.

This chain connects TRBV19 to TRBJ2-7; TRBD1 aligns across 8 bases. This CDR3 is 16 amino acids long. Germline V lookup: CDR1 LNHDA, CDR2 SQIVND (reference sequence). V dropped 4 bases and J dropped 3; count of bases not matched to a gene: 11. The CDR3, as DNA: TGTGCCAGTAGTACCAGCGGTGGACAGGGTATCTACGAGCAGTACTTC. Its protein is CASSTSGGQGIYEQYF.

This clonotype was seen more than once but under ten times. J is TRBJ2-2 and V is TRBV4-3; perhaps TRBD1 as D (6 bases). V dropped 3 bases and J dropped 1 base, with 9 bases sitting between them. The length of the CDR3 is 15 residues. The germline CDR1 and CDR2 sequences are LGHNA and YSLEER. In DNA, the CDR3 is TGCGCCAGCAGCCATGCGACAGGGAACACCGGGGAGCTGTTTTTT. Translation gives CASSHATGNTGELFF.

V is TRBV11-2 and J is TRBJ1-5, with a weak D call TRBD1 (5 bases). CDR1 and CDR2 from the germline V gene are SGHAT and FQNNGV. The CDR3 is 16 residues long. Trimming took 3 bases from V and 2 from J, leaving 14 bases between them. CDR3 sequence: CASSLGGSRGNQPQHF. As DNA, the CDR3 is TGTGCCAGCAGCTTGGGGGGATCGAGAGGCAATCAGCCCCAGCATTTT.

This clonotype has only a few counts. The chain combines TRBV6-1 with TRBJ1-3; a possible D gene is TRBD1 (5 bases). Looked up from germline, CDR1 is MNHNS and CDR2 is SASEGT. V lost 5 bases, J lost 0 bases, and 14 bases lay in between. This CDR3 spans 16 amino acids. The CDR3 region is CASSPGRHFSGNTIYF. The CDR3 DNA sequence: TGTGCCAGCAGTCCGGGACGGCATTTCTCTGGAAACACCATATATTTT.

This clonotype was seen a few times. The CDR3 loop is CASSLVGTYRVQPQHF. In nucleotides, the CDR3 is TGTGCCAGCAGCTTAGTGGGGACCTACAGGGTACAGCCCCAGCATTTT. The V call is TRBV7-8, the J call TRBJ1-5, with a tentative D call TRBD1 (6 bases). The V and J ends lost 1 base and 7 bases respectively, with 17 bases between them. The CDR3 contains 16 residues. The V gene's germline CDR1 is SGHVS and CDR2 FQNEAQ.

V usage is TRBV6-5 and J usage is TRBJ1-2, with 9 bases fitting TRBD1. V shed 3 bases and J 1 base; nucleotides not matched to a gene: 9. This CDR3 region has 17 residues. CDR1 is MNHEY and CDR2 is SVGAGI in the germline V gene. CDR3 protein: CASSYNFRTGVNYGYTF. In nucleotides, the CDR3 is TGTGCCAGCAGTTATAATTTCCGGACAGGGGTTAACTATGGCTACACCTTC.

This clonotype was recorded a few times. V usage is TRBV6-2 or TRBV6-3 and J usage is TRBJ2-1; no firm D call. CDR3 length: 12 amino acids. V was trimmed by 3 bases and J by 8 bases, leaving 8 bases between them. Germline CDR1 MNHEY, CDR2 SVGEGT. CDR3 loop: CASSYAGDEQFF. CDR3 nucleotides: TGTGCCAGCAGTTATGCCGGAGATGAGCAGTTCTTC.

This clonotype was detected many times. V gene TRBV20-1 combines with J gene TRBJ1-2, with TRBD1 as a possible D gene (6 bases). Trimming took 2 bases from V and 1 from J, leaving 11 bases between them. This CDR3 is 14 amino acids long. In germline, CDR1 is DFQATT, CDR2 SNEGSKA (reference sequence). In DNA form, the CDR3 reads TGCAGTGCTAGAAGGACAGACCTTAACTATGGCTACACCTTC. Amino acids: CSARRTDLNYGYTF.

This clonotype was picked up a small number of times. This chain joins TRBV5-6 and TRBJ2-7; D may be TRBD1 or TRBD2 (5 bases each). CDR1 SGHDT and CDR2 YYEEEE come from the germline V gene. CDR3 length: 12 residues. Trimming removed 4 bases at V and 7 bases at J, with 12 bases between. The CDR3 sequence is CASSRDRLEQYV. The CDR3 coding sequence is TGTGCCAGCAGCCGGGACCGCCTGGAGCAGTACGTC.

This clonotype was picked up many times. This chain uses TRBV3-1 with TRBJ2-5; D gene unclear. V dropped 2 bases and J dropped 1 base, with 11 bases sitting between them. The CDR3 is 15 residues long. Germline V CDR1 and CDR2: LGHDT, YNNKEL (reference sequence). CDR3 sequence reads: CASSQNSAPQETQYF. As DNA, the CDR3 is TGTGCCAGCAGCCAAAATTCAGCCCCCCAAGAGACCCAGTACTTC.

The CDR3 region is CASSPILGGNTIYF. CDR3 DNA sequence: TGTGCCAGCAGCCCCATCCTAGGGGGAAACACCATATATTTT. This sequence joins TRBV28 and TRBJ1-3; D gene unclear. Germline lookup yields CDR1 MDHEN and CDR2 SYDVKM. V was clipped by 6 bases and J by 4 bases, with 13 bases between them. This CDR3 region has 14 residues. The full variable domain, in which reference TRBV28 and TRBJ1-3 provide the parts outside the CDR3, is DVKVTQSSRYLVKRTGEKVFLECVQDMDHENMFWYRQDPGLGLRLIYFSYDVKMKEKGDIPEGYSVSREKKERFSLILESASTNQTSMYLCASSPILGGNTIYFGEGSWLTVV.

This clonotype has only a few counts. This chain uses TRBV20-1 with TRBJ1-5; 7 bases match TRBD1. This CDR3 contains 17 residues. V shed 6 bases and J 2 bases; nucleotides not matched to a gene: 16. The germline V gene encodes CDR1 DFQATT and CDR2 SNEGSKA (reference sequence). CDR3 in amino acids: CSAARGGTQGGNQPQHF. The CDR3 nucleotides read TGCAGTGCCGCTCGCGGGGGGACCCAGGGGGGCAATCAGCCCCAGCATTTT.

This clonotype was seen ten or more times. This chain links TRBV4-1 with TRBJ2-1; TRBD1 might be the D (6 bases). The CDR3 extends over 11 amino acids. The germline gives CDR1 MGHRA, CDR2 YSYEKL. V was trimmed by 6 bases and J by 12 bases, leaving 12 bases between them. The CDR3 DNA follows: TGCGCCAGCAGTTCCCCAGGGGTGCAGTTCTTC. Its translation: CASSSPGVQFF.

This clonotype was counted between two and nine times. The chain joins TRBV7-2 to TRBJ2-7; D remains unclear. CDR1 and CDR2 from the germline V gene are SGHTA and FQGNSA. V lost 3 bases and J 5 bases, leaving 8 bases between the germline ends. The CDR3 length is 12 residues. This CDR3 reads CASSFGLHEQYF. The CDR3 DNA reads TGTGCCAGCAGCTTCGGGTTACACGAGCAGTACTTC.

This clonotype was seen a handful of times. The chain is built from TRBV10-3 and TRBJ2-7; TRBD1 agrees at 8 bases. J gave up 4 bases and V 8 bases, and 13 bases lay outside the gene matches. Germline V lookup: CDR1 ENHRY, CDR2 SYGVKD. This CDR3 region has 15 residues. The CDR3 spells CAIDDPGQGYYEQYF. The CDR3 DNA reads TGTGCCATCGATGACCCTGGACAGGGCTATTACGAGCAGTACTTC.

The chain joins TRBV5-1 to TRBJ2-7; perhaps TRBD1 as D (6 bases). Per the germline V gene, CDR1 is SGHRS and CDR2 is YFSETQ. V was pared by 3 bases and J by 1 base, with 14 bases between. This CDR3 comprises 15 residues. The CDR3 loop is CASSSRQVSSYEQYF. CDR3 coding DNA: TGCGCCAGCAGCTCCAGACAGGTTTCTTCCTACGAGCAGTACTTC.

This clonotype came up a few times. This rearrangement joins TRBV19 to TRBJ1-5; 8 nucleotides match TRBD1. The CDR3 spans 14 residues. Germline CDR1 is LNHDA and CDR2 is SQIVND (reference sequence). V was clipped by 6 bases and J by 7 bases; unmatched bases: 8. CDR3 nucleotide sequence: TGTGCCAGTAGCCGGACAGGGCAGCGGCAGCCCCAGCATTTT. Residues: CASSRTGQRQPQHF.